This is a list of T cell receptor beta chains from one sample in a study of blood T cell repertoires in COVID-19. The protocol was immunoSEQ multiplex PCR, while the TCRdb copy is restricted to in-frame clones and leaves out a portion. The sample shows some 60,000 clones, just under 95% of them seen only once. The sequenced sample consisted of peripheral blood. These receptors originate from a human donor in a cohort sampled during active COVID-19. Both conserved end residues are part of each CDR3. Fields, in order: J gene, CDR3 length, V gene, CDR3 protein.

TRBJ1-5,16,TRBV4-3,CASSQDLDRPSQPQHF
TRBJ2-7,15,TRBV7-3,CASSPSHGSMYEQYF
TRBJ1-4,15,TRBV28,CASITSQGTNEKLFF
TRBJ2-7,15,TRBV5-1,CASSLVGGAAYEQYF
TRBJ2-7,13,TRBV11-3,CASSQRRRGEQYF
TRBJ2-3,18,TRBV12-5,CASGLRGAGPWGADTQYF
TRBJ1-4,15,TRBV6-5,CASSAYRSFNEKLFF
TRBJ2-5,15,TRBV3-1/TRBV3-2,CASSQQSGGRETQYF
TRBJ1-1,18,TRBV6-1,CASSEQGVWSGLNTEAFF
TRBJ2-3,19,TRBV5-1,CASSLWPSGGALITDTQYF
TRBJ2-3,13,TRBV27,CASSPRPTDTQYF
TRBJ2-3,16,TRBV2,CASSERGARNTDTQYF
TRBJ2-3,17,TRBV7-8,CASSLAIAGPKSDTQYF
TRBJ2-2,18,TRBV5-6,CASSFPGYRIGDSGELFF
TRBJ1-1,13,TRBV5-5,CASSPTANTEAFF
TRBJ1-3,15,TRBV7-8,CASSSATGTGNTIYF
TRBJ1-2,14,TRBV5-1,CASSRRTGGAGYTF
TRBJ2-1,15,TRBV7-6,CASSASGGSYNEQFF
TRBJ2-1,13,TRBV19,CASKSGRTTEQFF
TRBJ2-3,16,TRBV24-1,CATSGFTSGGTDTQYF
TRBJ1-4,14,TRBV5-1,CASSRGSPNEKLFF
TRBJ1-1,12,TRBV5-6,CASSWTGTEAFF
TRBJ2-4,18,TRBV30,CAWSPTSGRAVAKNIQYF
TRBJ2-1,15,TRBV11-2,CASSPRLSSYNEQFF
TRBJ2-6,18,TRBV5-1,CASSLVGAGDSGANVLTF
TRBJ1-3,14,TRBV28,CASSFDSSGNTIYF
TRBJ1-1,14,TRBV18,CASSLQGTHTEAFF
TRBJ2-1,15,TRBV11-2,CASSLGGQGANEQFF
TRBJ1-5,12,TRBV19,CASSVEQETQHF
TRBJ2-3,15,TRBV6-6,CASSLRGGARDTQYF
TRBJ1-2,15,TRBV6-5,CASSDSLGQGEGYTF
TRBJ1-1,11,TRBV29-1,CSSTYDTEAFF
TRBJ2-5,15,TRBV6-5,CASSPGQSFQETQYF
TRBJ2-7,12,TRBV12-3/TRBV12-4,CASRWGGYEQYF
TRBJ2-7,13,TRBV5-1,CASSLGGLNEQYF
TRBJ2-2,14,TRBV25-1,CASSPIGNTGELFF
TRBJ1-1,15,TRBV18,CASSPPGQLNTEAFF
TRBJ1-5,16,TRBV2,CASGGTGGNSNQPQHF
TRBJ2-1,15,TRBV12-5,CASGLATSGHNEQFF
TRBJ1-6,16,TRBV3-1/TRBV3-2,CASSQVPSSYNSPLHF
TRBJ1-6,13,TRBV19,CASSIAQGTPLHF
TRBJ2-7,17,TRBV9,CASSPTPWGDRAYEQYF
TRBJ1-2,13,TRBV27,CASSLTGSYGYTF
TRBJ2-3,16,TRBV5-4,CASSRGAGAQGDTQYF
TRBJ2-7,15,TRBV2,CASSVPAGGSYEQYF